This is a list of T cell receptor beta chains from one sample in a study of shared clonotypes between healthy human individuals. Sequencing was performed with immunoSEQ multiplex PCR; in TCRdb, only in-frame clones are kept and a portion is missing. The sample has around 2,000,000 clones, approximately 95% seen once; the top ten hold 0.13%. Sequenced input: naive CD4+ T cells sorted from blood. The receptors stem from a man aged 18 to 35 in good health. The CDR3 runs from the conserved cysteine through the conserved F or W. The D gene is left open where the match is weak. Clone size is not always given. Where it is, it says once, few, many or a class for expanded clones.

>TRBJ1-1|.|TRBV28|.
CASSLYGRGITEAFF
TGTGCCAGCAGTTTATACGGCAGGGGCATCACTGAAGCTTTCTTT
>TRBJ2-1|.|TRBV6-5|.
CASSPGWAYNEQFF
TGTGCCAGCAGTCCCGGATGGGCCTACAATGAGCAGTTCTTC
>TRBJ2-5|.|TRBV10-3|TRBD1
CAMGTGDQETQYF
TGTGCCATGGGGACAGGGGACCAAGAGACCCAGTACTTC
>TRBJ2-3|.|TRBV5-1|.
CASRWKTGMAWSTDTQYF
TGCGCCAGCAGATGGAAAACAGGGATGGCTTGGAGCACAGATACGCAGTATTTT
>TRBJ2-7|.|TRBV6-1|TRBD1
CASSHDPGGPYEQYF
TGTGCCAGCAGTCACGACCCAGGGGGTCCCTACGAGCAGTACTTC
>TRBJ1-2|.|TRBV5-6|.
CASSLTDGNYGYTF
TGTGCCAGCAGCTTGACGGACGGTAACTATGGCTACACCTTC
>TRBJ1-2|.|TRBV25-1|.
CASSRVGTANYGYTF
TGTGCCAGCAGTAGGGTGGGGACGGCTAACTATGGCTACACCTTC
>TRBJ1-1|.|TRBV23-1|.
CASSHSGILGNTEAFF
TGCGCCAGCAGTCACTCAGGGATTCTGGGGAACACTGAAGCTTTCTTT
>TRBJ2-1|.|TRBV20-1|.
CSASNNNEQFF
TGCAGTGCTAGTAACAACAATGAGCAGTTCTTC
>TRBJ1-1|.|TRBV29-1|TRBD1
CSVGTGVWDTEAFF
TGCAGCGTTGGTACAGGGGTGTGGGACACTGAAGCTTTCTTT
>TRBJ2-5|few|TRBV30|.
CAWRDQETQYF
TGTGCCTGGAGGGATCAAGAGACCCAGTACTTC
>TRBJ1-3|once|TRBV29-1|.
CSVEGRGNTIYF
TGCAGCGTTGAAGGTCGGGGAAACACCATATATTTT
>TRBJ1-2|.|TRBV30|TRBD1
CAWSRQGGYGYTF
TGTGCCTGGAGTCGGCAGGGGGGCTATGGCTACACCTTC
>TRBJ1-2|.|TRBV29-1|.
CSAEGAQGSPNYGYTF
TGCAGCGCTGAAGGAGCCCAGGGGAGTCCTAACTATGGCTACACCTTC
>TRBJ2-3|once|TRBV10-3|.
CAIRQPSTDTQYF
TGTGCCATCAGACAGCCTAGCACAGATACGCAGTATTTT
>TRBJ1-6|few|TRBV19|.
CASSLGDSPLHF
TGTGCCAGTAGTCTTGGGGATTCACCCCTCCACTTT
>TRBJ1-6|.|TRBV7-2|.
CASSPSGGPLHF
TGTGCCAGCAGCCCAAGCGGGGGACCCCTCCACTTT
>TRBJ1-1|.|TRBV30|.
CAWTEITEAFF
TGTGCCTGGACGGAAATCACTGAAGCTTTCTTT
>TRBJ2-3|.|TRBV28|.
CASKSGADTQYF
TGTGCCAGCAAGTCCGGGGCAGATACGCAGTATTTT
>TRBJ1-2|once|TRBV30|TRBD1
CAWRKVGTGEGYTF
TGTGCCTGGAGGAAAGTCGGGACAGGGGAAGGCTACACCTTC
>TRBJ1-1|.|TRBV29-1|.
CSVAGTANTEAFF
TGCAGCGTCGCCGGGACCGCGAACACTGAAGCTTTCTTT
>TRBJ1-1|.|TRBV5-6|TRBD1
CASSFDRGRRDSEAFF
TGTGCCAGCAGCTTTGACAGGGGGCGTAGAGACTCTGAAGCTTTCTTT
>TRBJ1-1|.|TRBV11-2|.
CASSLGGKEAFF
TGTGCCAGCAGCTTAGGCGGGAAGGAGGCTTTCTTT
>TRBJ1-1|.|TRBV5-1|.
CASSLLEWGQGEAFF
TGCGCCAGCAGCCTCCTGGAGTGGGGGCAGGGTGAAGCTTTCTTT
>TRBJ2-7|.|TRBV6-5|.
CASSYSNSGGSYEQYF
TGTGCCAGCAGTTACTCGAATAGCGGCGGATCCTACGAGCAGTACTTC
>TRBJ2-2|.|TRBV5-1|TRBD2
CASSSREGAGELFF
TGCGCCAGCAGCTCCCGGGAGGGGGCCGGGGAGCTGTTTTTT
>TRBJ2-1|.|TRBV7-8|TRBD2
CASRPGGGYNEQFF
TGTGCCAGCAGGCCCGGGGGGGGCTACAATGAGCAGTTCTTC
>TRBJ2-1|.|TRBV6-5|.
CASSPGQSNYNEQFF
TGTGCCAGCAGCCCGGGACAAAGTAACTACAATGAGCAGTTCTTC
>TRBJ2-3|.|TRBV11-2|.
CASSSGGGFTDTQYF
TGTGCCAGCAGCTCCGGCGGAGGATTCACAGATACGCAGTATTTT
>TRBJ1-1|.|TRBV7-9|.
CASSLRGNTEAFF
TGTGCCAGCAGCTTACGGGGAAACACTGAAGCTTTCTTT
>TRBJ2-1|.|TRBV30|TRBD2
CAWSPGLAGINEQFF
TGTGCCTGGAGTCCCGGACTAGCGGGTATTAATGAGCAGTTCTTC
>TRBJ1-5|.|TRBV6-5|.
CASSYAPNQPQHF
TGTGCCAGCAGTTACGCGCCCAATCAGCCCCAGCATTTT